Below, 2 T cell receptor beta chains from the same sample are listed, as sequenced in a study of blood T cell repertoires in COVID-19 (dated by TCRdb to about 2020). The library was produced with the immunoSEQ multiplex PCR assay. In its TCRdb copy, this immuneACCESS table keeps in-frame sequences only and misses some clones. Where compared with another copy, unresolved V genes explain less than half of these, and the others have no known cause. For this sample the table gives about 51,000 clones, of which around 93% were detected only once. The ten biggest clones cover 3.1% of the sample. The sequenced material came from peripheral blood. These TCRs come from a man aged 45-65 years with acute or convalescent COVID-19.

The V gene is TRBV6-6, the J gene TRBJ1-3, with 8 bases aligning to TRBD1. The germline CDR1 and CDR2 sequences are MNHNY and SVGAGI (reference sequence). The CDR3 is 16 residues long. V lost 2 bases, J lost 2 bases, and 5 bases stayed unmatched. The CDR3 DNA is TGTGCCAGCAGTTACCAGGGACAGGCTACTGGAAACACCATATATTTT. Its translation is CASSYQGQATGNTIYF.

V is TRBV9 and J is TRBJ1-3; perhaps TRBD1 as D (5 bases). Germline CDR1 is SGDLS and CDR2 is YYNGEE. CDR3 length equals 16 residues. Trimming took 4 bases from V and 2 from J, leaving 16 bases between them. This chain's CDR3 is CASSSLGKGAGNTIYF. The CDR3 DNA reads TGTGCCAGCAGCTCGTTAGGGAAAGGGGCTGGAAACACCATATATTTT.